This T cell receptor beta chain was observed in a study of CD8+CD57+ T cells in acquired aplastic anemia. This clonotype was detected many times. TCR beta VDJ combinations and CDR3 sequences were profiled from genomic DNA. TCRdb re-called the reads through MiXCR, storing one row per CDR3 protein. The table lists about 160,000 distinct CDR3 sequences, around 48% of them singletons. Per germline, CDR1 SGHNT and CDR2 YENEEA. This CDR3 contains 12 residues. Trimming shortened V by 5 bases and J by 0 bases, and 5 bases separated the two germline ends. Patients chosen for sequencing had shown CD8+CD57+ cell expansion by flow cytometry.

The chain links TRBV11-3 to TRBJ2-7; D not resolved. This sequence was found in a human donor with aplastic anemia. The specimen sequenced was sorted CD4+, CD8+, or CD8+CD57+ T cells (not recorded which) from PBMCs. CDR3 loop: CASSPASYEQYF. DNA of the CDR3: TGTGCCAGCAGCCCGGCCTCCTACGAGCAGTACTTC.